A selection of T cell receptor beta chains follows, all from one sample in a study of T-cell reconstitution after alpha-beta-depleted transplantation in children. TCRdb redid the calling of the PCR reads with MiXCR, one entry per CDR3 protein. The sample carries about 540,000 distinct CDR3 sequences, about 17% recorded once. Material: PBMCs from the stem cell graft donor, obtained from the stem cell graft. The receptor set was obtained from a human donor who donated a stem cell graft to a child with acute lymphoblastic leukemia. Both conserved end residues are part of each CDR3. The D gene is left open where the match is weak. For some rows the clone size is stated as once, few or many, or as a class when expanded; others skip it.

size,D,V,J,CDR3,DNA
many,-,TRBV7-6,TRBJ1-1,CASSSRGGTEAFF,TGTGCCAGCAGCTCCAGGGGTGGCACTGAAGCTTTCTTT
few,TRBD1,TRBV29-1,TRBJ2-6,CSVRQGSGANVLTF,TGCAGCGTCCGACAGGGGTCCGGGGCCAACGTCCTGACTTTC
-,TRBD2,TRBV5-6,TRBJ2-1,CASSAGTSGSFGEQFF,TGTGCCAGCAGCGCCGGGACTAGCGGGAGTTTCGGTGAGCAGTTCTTC
once,TRBD2,TRBV11-1,TRBJ2-1,CASSLEGLAGGSYNEQFF,TGTGCCAGCAGCTTAGAAGGGCTAGCGGGAGGCTCCTACAATGAGCAGTTCTTC
-,-,TRBV6-1,TRBJ1-5,CASSVQQGQPQHF,TGTGCCAGCAGTGTACAACAGGGACAGCCCCAGCATTTT
few,TRBD1,TRBV7-8,TRBJ2-7,CASSSGTGTSYEQYF,TGTGCCAGCAGCTCGGGGACAGGGACCTCCTACGAGCAGTACTTC
few,-,TRBV18,TRBJ2-1,CASSPRRSDNEQFF,TGTGCCAGCTCGCCAAGGAGGAGTGACAATGAGCAGTTCTTC
-,-,TRBV20-1,TRBJ2-1,CSAPSRGRVNEQFF,TGCAGTGCTCCCAGTCGCGGACGCGTCAATGAGCAGTTCTTC
-,-,TRBV20-1,TRBJ2-5,CSGDDREGSETQYF,TGCAGTGGAGACGACAGGGAGGGGTCGGAGACCCAGTACTTC
many,TRBD2,TRBV12-3/TRBV12-4,TRBJ2-3,CASSPSGRDTQYF,TGTGCCAGCAGTCCTAGCGGGAGAGATACGCAGTATTTT
-,-,TRBV6-1,TRBJ2-4,CASRAPVWAKNIQYF,TGTGCCAGCAGGGCCCCAGTATGGGCCAAAAACATTCAGTACTTC
few,-,TRBV5-1,TRBJ1-1,CASSFNNVETEAFF,TGCGCCAGCAGCTTTAACAATGTAGAGACTGAAGCTTTCTTT
-,TRBD1,TRBV13,TRBJ2-1,CASSPMDRGKNGLAAVSDHEQFF,TGTGCCAGCAGCCCCATGGACAGGGGAAAAAATGGGCTAGCGGCCGTCTCAGACCATGAGCAGTTCTTC
-,TRBD1,TRBV25-1,TRBJ1-5,CASSDWGTGVVQPQHF,TGTGCCAGCAGTGATTGGGGGACAGGGGTTGTTCAGCCCCAGCATTTT
few,-,TRBV21-1,TRBJ2-3,CASSGISGRVFTDTQYF,TGTGCCAGCAGTGGAATTAGCGGGAGGGTTTTCACAGATACGCAGTATTTT
few,-,TRBV4-1,TRBJ2-7,CASSQEPDFGTGAYEQYF,TGCGCCAGCAGCCAAGAGCCAGATTTCGGGACGGGCGCCTACGAGCAGTACTTC
few,-,TRBV20-1,TRBJ2-1,CSARPRSGNEQFF,TGCAGTGCTAGGCCGCGTAGTGGTAATGAGCAGTTCTTC
-,TRBD2,TRBV27,TRBJ2-1,CASSDGVWLAGATGYNEQFF,TGTGCCAGCAGTGACGGCGTTTGGCTAGCGGGAGCGACCGGGTACAATGAGCAGTTCTTC
-,TRBD1,TRBV5-1,TRBJ2-7,CASSHRDRDYEQYF,TGCGCCAGCAGCCATCGGGACAGAGATTACGAGCAGTACTTC
few,-,TRBV7-9,TRBJ2-3,CASSLEGERGTDTQYF,TGTGCCAGCAGCTTAGAAGGGGAGCGGGGCACAGATACGCAGTATTTT
few,TRBD1,TRBV5-5,TRBJ2-5,CASSWDRNQETQYF,TGTGCCAGCAGCTGGGACAGAAACCAAGAGACCCAGTACTTC
many,-,TRBV3-1,TRBJ2-7,CASSRRGSSYEQYF,TGTGCCAGCAGCCGACGCGGTTCCTCCTACGAGCAGTACTTC
-,TRBD2,TRBV11-1,TRBJ2-1,CASSLGPLSGRSYNEQFF,TGTGCCAGCAGCTTAGGCCCCCTTAGCGGGAGGAGCTACAATGAGCAGTTCTTC
-,-,TRBV5-1,TRBJ1-1,CASSLAGGVSTEAFF,TGCGCCAGCAGCTTGGCCGGGGGAGTGAGCACTGAAGCTTTCTTT
few,-,TRBV29-1,TRBJ1-2,CSVQGSLGYGYTF,TGCAGCGTCCAGGGGAGTCTCGGCTATGGCTACACCTTC
-,TRBD2,TRBV12-3/TRBV12-4,TRBJ2-7,CASSPGLARLWEQYF,TGTGCCAGCAGCCCGGGACTAGCGAGGTTGTGGGAGCAGTACTTC
few,TRBD1,TRBV29-1,TRBJ1-2,CSVERTGRDGYTF,TGCAGCGTTGAGCGGACAGGGCGGGATGGCTACACCTTC
-,-,TRBV27,TRBJ1-4,CASRDGLNEKLFF,TGTGCCAGCCGGGACGGACTTAATGAAAAACTGTTTTTT
-,TRBD1,TRBV7-7,TRBJ2-5,CASSRGGWGQETQYF,TGTGCCAGCAGCCGAGGGGGCTGGGGACAAGAGACCCAGTACTTC